The T cell receptor (beta chain) described here comes from a study of spatial heterogeneity in lung cancer (dated by TCRdb to the late 2010s). Study-wide context: Beta-chain transcripts were consistently detected in greater numbers than alpha-chain transcripts, which likely reflects a higher abundance of beta-chain transcripts. In the raw uncorrected reads, each unique combination of TCR and UMI appeared on average more than ten times. The study quantitatively compared TCR alpha and beta repertoires across multiple tumor regions, matched nontumor lung and blood in non-small cell lung cancer. Nonsynonymous mutation counts, determined by whole-exome sequencing of tumor tissue, were related to features of the TCR repertoire. At surgery, over 200 tumor regions, approximately 64 matched nontumor lung samples and 50 to 60 PBMC samples were TCR-sequenced for both alpha and beta chains.

Results the study describes overall, beyond this receptor: Ubiquitous expanded tumor TCRs were detected in blood more often at tumor resection than at routine follow-up. Confirming at a functional level the hypothesis that regional TCRs recognize regional mutations was considered to require additional single-cell paired TCR alpha and beta sequencing.

For CDR1 and CDR2, the germline V gene (reference sequence) lists LNHDA and SQIVND. The CDR3, from cysteine to phenylalanine, totals 14 residues. Solely the CDR3 DNA is kept, with 42 bases framed from the first base. Trimming leaves V shorter by 5 bases and J shorter by 3 bases, with the junction holding 6 bases beyond the gene matches. Preparation of the library involved 5' RACE. Data came from a NextSeq 500. To allow correction of PCR and sequencing errors, the TCR library protocol tagged every TCR cDNA molecule with a unique molecular identifier. The published analysis was carried out like this. TCR identification, UMI-based error correction and CDR3 extraction were all carried out with Decombinator tools. Expanded TCRs were defined as those above a frequency of 2 per 1,000, corresponding to the top 1% of the tumor frequency distribution. Renyi diversity was computed with the R vegan package after each repertoire had been subsampled 100 times to 5,000 TCRs. CDR3 similarity networks were constructed using string-kernel similarity of amino acid triplets, with links drawn between CDR3s whose pairwise similarity was above 0.82. The public reads were quality trimmed at Q25 with fastp and then assembled into clones with MiXCR by TCRdb, keeping productive beta chains. Every entry covers one CDR3 protein and lists the most common genes and DNA from its rows. What appears here as the V and J calls and clone size reflects TCRdb's work, not the paper's. The sample table contains over 14,000 distinct CDR3 sequences; only one count was recorded for about 10% of them. 30% to 35% of the sample is held by the ten biggest clonotypes.

This specimen's time point label, interpreted: sample taken at primary tumor resection. Without any cell sorting, TCR sequencing was performed on whole RNA extracted either from tumor and nontumor lung tissue or from cryopreserved PBMC samples. Donors were some 78 patients with early-stage, untreated non-small cell lung cancer from the lung TRACERx cohort. Only patients with enough RNA available from two or more tumor regions were chosen for TCR sequencing. This clonotype was picked up many times. Its antigen is currently not known. There are no base qualities to consult, and no much larger clone falls within one base.

The chain employs TRBV19 and TRBJ2-5; 7 bases in the middle match TRBD1. The receptor was isolated from a female donor with early-stage non-small cell lung cancer. Here the sequenced sample was PBMCs, taken at surgery. CDR3 reads: CASSARQGKETQYF. In nucleotides, the sequence is TGTGCCAGTAGTGCCCGACAGGGAAAAGAGACCCAGTACTTC.